This T cell receptor (beta chain) was recorded in a study of CD8 T cells in ankylosing spondylitis. The CDR3 consists of 16 residues. Germline CDR1 and CDR2: MNHEY and SMNVEV (reference sequence). V was cut by 1 base and J by 0 bases, with 7 bases left in between. Comments on this clonotype: Its antigen is not identified.

Construction of TCR beta libraries was performed using quantitative 5'-RACE with molecular barcodes. TCRdb reprocessed the 5' RACE reads via MiXCR and lists one record per CDR3 protein. The top ten hold roughly 15% of the sample, which has some 150,000 distinct CDR3 sequences, under 55% seen once. Notes on the study in general: The study looked at matched synovial fluid samples from ankylosing spondylitis patients. Disease-linked clones were reported to be significantly enriched there.

Input material: synovial fluid, either unsorted or a sorted T cell fraction (not recorded which). This clonotype was sampled from a male donor with ankylosing spondylitis. The chain combines TRBV27 with TRBJ1-6; no reliable D call. In DNA, the CDR3 is TGTGCCAGCAGTTTATGGGCGAGCTCCTATAATTCACCCCTCCACTTT. It yields the protein CASSLWASSYNSPLHF.